This TCR beta chain came from a study of T cell responses to AZD1222 COVID-19 vaccine. The study, taken as a whole, reports: Seropositive status at baseline applied to only a handful of AZD1222 recipients.

The V end was cut by 5 bases, the J end by 0 bases, with 10 bases between. The CDR3 contains 14 residues. Per germline, CDR1 SGHVS and CDR2 FQNEAQ. On this clone: The antigen remains unidentified.

The method was immunoSEQ multiplex PCR; TCRdb's version includes in-frame clones alone and lacks a portion of them. The sample shows roughly 140,000 clones, around 95% of them seen only once. The receptor was derived from an adult in good health. The chain combines TRBV7-8 with TRBJ1-1; no definite D call. This material consisted of peripheral blood, taken on day 0 of AZD1222 vaccination. Here the CDR3 reads CASSPDGMNTEAFF. CDR3 in DNA: TGTGCCAGCAGCCCGGACGGCATGAACACTGAAGCTTTCTTT.